This T cell receptor beta chain was captured by sequencing in a study of Ad26.COV2.S vaccination and SARS-CoV-2 variants. TCRdb's copy holds only in-frame clones and misses some; the assay was immunoSEQ multiplex PCR. The sample lists more than 300,000 clones; 70% to 90% were seen once. This clone was counted a single time. Treatment defined: about 20 received Ad26.COV2.S at low or high dose, single or two shots; about 5 received placebo; per-sample allocation not given. Material that was analyzed had been drawn on day 63 after the first vaccine or placebo injection. V lost 0 bases, J lost 0 bases, and 11 bases lay in between. Germline CDR1 LGHNA, CDR2 YSLEER. The CDR3 covers 16 residues.

The sample in question was peripheral blood, obtained in a trial of Ad26.COV2.S vaccine versus placebo. The V gene is TRBV4-3, the J gene TRBJ1-1, with D hard to call. This receptor was obtained from a person aged 18 to 65 who received the Ad26.COV2.S COVID-19 vaccine or a placebo. Here the CDR3 DNA reads TGCGCCAGCAGCCAAGATACGTATCAGATGAACACTGAAGCTTTCTTT. Translated, it gives CASSQDTYQMNTEAFF.